The entry that follows covers one T cell receptor (beta chain) sequence. Its antigen is currently unknown. The data belong to a study of T cell responses to AZD1222 COVID-19 vaccine. Study-level points and caveats: Seropositivity was recorded at baseline in only a handful of AZD1222 recipients. Without day 14 samples, only post-peak T cell repertoires were studied. Donors skewed white British and female; clonal diversity was possibly underestimated.

TCRdb keeps only in-frame clones here, not all; method: immunoSEQ multiplex PCR. Altogether 150,000 to 250,000 clones are present, approximately 93% being singletons, with the ten largest covering approximately 1%. This CDR3 is 17 amino acids long. V and J are TRBV21-1 and TRBJ2-7; the table's TRBD1 call for D was not verified on the DNA. TRBV21-1 is given as a pseudogene. Sequencing was performed on peripheral blood, taken 28 days after the second AZD1222 dose. The sequence derives from an adult who received the AZD1222 COVID-19 vaccine. The CDR3 protein is CASSKGQQGARVYEQYF. CDR3 nucleotides: TGTGCCAGCAGCAAAGGGCAACAGGGGGCCAGGGTCTACGAGCAGTACTTC.